This note documents a single TCR beta chain sequence. One end of the junction is discordant with germline, which a read error may explain. The data are from a study of CD8 T cells in ankylosing spondylitis. The CDR3 spans 21 residues. Germline V CDR1 and CDR2: DFQATT, SNEGSKA (reference sequence). Quantitative 5'-RACE with molecular barcodes produced the TCR beta libraries. From the 5' RACE reads, TCRdb called clonotypes with MiXCR, one entry per CDR3 protein. This sample carries around 210,000 distinct CDR3 sequences, approximately 7.6% of them seen once, and the ten largest clones take roughly 5%. Sequenced input: blood, either unsorted or a sorted T cell fraction (not recorded which). This TCR was sampled from a female donor with ankylosing spondylitis or in good health (not recorded which). V usage is TRBV20-1 and J usage is TRBJ2-5; the D gene is possibly TRBD2 (8 bases). CDR3 coding DNA: TGCAGTACTAGGCTGGCCTTAGGACAGGCGGCGCGGGGGGTGTATCAAGAGACCCAGTACTTC. Its protein product is CSTRLALGQAARGVYQETQYF.